Listed here are 3 T cell receptor beta chains from one sample, sequenced in a study of shared T cell receptors in the human thymus. Clones were sequenced by immunoSEQ multiplex PCR, and TCRdb holds only the in-frame ones, with some missing. The data hold hundreds of thousands of clones, with 85% to 90% observed a single time. The data also belong to a second study, concerning human thymus T cells.

The sequencing input was thymocytes. These receptors all come from a boy in the first two years of life with a congenital heart defect.

This chain links TRBV29-1 with TRBJ2-5, with TRBD2 matching over 9 bases. The V gene end was trimmed by 0 bases and the J gene end by 0 bases; junction bases not matched to a gene: 8. Germline CDR1 SQVTM, CDR2 ANQGSEA. The CDR3 length is 17 residues. The CDR3 coding sequence is TGCAGCGTTGAAGATAATATAGCGGGAGACTACCAAGAGACCCAGTACTTC. Its translation is CSVEDNIAGDYQETQYF.

The chain recombines TRBV4-1 with TRBJ2-7; TRBD2 matches 8 bases. The CDR3 extends over 16 amino acids. J was trimmed by 3 bases and V by 2 bases; bases with no gene match: 9. Germline values: CDR1 MGHRA, CDR2 YSYEKL. The CDR3 DNA sequence: TGCGCCAGCAGCCAAACCTTATTAGCGGGGTACTACGAGCAGTACTTC. This gives the protein CASSQTLLAGYYEQYF.

The genes are TRBV27 and TRBJ2-1; the match to TRBD2 covers 10 bases. V trimming: 5 bases; J trimming: 5 bases; junction bases outside the gene matches: 3. CDR3 length equals 14 residues. Germline V lookup: CDR1 MNHEY, CDR2 SMNVEV (reference sequence). The CDR3 protein is CASSPSGRDNEQFF. DNA for the CDR3: TGTGCCAGCAGTCCTAGCGGGAGAGACAATGAGCAGTTCTTC.